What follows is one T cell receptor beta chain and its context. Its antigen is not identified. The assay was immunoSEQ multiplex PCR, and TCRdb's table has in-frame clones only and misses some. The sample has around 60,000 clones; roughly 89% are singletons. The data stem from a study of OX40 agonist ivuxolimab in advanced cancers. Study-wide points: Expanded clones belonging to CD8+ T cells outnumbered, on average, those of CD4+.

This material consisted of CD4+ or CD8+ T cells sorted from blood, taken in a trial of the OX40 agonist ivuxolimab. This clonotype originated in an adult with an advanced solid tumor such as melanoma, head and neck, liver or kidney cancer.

As DNA, the CDR3 is TGTGCCAGCAGCCCCAATCGGGGGTCAGGGGGCTTTGGGCAGTTCTTC. It encodes CASSPNRGSGGFGQFF. The rearrangement links TRBV11-2 to TRBJ2-1; the match to TRBD1 covers 8 bases. Germline loops: CDR1 SGHAT, CDR2 FQNNGV. The CDR3 has 16 amino acids. Losses at the gene ends were 5 bases for V and 12 bases for J; bases not matched to a gene: 18.